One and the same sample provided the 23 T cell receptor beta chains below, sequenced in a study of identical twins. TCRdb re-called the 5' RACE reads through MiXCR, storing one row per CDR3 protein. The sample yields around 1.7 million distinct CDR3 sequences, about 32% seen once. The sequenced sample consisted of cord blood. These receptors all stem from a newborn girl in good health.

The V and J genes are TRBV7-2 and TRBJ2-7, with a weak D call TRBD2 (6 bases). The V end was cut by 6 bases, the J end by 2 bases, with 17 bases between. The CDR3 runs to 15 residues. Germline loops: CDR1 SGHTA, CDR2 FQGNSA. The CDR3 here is CASSSRRDWPYEQYF. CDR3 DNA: TGTGCCAGCAGTTCCCGCCGGGACTGGCCCTACGAGCAGTACTTC.

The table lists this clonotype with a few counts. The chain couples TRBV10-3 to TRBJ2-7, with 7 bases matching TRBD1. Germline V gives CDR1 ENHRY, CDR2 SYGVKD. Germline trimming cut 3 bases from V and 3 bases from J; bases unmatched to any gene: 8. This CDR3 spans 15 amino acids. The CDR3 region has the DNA TGTGCCATCAGTGAAAGAGAGACAGGGTTCTACGAGCAGTACTTC. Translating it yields CAISERETGFYEQYF.

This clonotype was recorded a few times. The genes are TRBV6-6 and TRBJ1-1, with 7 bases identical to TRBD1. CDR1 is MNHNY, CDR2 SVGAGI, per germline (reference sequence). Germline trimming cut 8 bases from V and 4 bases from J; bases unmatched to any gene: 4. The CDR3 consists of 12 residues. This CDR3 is CASDRVFTEAFF. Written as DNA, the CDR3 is TGTGCCAGCGACAGGGTTTTCACTGAAGCTTTCTTT.

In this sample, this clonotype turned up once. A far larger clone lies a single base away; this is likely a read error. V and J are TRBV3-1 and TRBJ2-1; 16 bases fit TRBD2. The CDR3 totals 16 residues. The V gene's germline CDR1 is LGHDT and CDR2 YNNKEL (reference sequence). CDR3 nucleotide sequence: TGTGCCGGCAGCCCGGGACTAGCGGGAGGGTACAATGAGCAGTTCTTC. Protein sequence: CAGSPGLAGGYNEQFF.

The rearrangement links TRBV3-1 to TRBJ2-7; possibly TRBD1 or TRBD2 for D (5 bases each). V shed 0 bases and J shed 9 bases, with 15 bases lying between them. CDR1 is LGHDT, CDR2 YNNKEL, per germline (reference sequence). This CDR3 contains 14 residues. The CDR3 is CASSQDNWGPVQYF. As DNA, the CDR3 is TGTGCCAGCAGCCAAGATAATTGGGGACCTGTGCAGTACTTC.

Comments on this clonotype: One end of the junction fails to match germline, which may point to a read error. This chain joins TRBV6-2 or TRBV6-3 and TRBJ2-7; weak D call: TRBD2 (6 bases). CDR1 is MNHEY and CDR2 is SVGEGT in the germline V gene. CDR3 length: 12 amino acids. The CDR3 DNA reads TGTGCCAGCAGTAGCGGGTTCTACGTGCAGTACTTC. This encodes CASSSGFYVQYF.

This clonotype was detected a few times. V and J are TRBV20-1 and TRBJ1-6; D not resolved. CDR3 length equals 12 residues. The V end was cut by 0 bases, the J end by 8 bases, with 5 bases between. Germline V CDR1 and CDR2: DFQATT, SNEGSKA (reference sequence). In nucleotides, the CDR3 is TGCAGTGCTAGAGATAGGGATTCACCCCTCCACTTT. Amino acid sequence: CSARDRDSPLHF.

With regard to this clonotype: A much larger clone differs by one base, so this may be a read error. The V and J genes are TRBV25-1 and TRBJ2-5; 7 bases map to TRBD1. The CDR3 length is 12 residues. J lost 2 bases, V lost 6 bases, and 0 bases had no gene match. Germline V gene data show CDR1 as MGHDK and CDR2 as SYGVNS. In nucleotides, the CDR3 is TGTGCCAGCAGGGACAGGCAAGAGACCCAGTACTTC. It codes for CASRDRQETQYF.

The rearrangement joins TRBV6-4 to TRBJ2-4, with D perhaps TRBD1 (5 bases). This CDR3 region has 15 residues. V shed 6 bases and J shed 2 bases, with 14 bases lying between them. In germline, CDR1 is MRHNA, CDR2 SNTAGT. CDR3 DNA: TGTGCCAGCAGGCCCCAGGGTTTCCCCAAAAACATTCAGTACTTC. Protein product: CASRPQGFPKNIQYF.

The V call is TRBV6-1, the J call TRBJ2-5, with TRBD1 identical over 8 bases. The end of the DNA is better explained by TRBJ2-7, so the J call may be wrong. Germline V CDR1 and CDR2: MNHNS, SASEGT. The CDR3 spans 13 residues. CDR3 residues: CASRTGVWYEQYF. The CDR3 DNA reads TGTGCCAGCAGGACAGGGGTATGGTACGAGCAGTACTTC.

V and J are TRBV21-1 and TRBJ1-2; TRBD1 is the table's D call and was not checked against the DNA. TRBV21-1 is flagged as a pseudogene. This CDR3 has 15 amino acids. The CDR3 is CASSLAPGGNYGYTF. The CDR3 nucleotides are TGTGCCAGCTCACTAGCCCCAGGGGGTAACTATGGCTACACCTTC.

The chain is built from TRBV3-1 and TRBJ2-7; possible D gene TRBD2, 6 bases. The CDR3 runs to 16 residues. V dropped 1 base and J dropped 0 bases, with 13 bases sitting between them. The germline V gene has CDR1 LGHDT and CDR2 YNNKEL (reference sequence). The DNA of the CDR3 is TGTGCCAGCAGCCAAGTAGCGGCCCCGACCTCCTACGAGCAGTACTTC. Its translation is CASSQVAAPTSYEQYF.

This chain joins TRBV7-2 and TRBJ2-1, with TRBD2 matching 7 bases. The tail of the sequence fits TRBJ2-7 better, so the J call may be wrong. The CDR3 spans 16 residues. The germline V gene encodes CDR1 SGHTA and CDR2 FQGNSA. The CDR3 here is CASSLDALASYNEQYF. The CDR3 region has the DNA TGTGCCAGCAGCTTAGACGCACTAGCGTCATACAATGAGCAGTACTTC.

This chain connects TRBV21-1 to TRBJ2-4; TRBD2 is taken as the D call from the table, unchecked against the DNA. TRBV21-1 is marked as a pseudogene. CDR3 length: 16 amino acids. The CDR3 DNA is TGTGCCAGCAGCAAAGCCGGACTTGTAGCCAAAAACATTCAGTACTTC. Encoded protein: CASSKAGLVAKNIQYF.

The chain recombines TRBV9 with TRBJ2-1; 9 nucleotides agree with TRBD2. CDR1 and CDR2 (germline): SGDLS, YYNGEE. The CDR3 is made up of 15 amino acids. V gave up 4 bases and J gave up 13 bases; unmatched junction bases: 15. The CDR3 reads CASSFSAGGQETQFF. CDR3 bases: TGTGCCAGCAGCTTCTCAGCGGGAGGACAAGAGACCCAGTTCTTC.

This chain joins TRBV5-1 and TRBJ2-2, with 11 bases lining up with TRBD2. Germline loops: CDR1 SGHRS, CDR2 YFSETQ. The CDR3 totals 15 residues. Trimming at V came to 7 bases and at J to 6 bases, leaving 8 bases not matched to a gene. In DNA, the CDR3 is TGCGCCAGCTACACGACTAGCGGGACTTCCGGGGAGCTGTTTTTT. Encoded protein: CASYTTSGTSGELFF.

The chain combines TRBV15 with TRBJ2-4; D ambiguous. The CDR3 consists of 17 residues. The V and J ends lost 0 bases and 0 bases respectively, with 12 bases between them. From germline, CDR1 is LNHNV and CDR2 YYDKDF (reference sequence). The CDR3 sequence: CATSRDGPPIAKNIQYF. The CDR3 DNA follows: TGTGCCACCAGCAGAGATGGACCTCCAATAGCCAAAAACATTCAGTACTTC.

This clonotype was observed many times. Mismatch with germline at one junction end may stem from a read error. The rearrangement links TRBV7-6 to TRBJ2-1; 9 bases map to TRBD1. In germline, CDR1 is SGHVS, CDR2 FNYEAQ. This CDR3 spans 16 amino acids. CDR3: CASSLGGQGPYNEQFF. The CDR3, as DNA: TGTGCCAGCAGTTTAGGTGGACAGGGGCCCTACAATGAGCAGTTCTTC.

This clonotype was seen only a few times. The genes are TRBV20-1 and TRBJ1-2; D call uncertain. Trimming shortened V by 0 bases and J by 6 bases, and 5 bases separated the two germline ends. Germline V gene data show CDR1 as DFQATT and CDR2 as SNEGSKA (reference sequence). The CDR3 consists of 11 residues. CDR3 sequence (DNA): TGCAGTGCTAGAGATCCCAATGGCTACACCTTC. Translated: CSARDPNGYTF.

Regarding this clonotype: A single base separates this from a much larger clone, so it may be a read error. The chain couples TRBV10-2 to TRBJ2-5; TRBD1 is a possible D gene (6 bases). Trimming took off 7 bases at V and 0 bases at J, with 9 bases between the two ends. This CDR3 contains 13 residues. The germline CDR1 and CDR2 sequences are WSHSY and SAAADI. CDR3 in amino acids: CASNGQNQETQYF. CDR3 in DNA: TGCGCCAGCAATGGACAGAACCAAGAGACCCAGTACTTC.

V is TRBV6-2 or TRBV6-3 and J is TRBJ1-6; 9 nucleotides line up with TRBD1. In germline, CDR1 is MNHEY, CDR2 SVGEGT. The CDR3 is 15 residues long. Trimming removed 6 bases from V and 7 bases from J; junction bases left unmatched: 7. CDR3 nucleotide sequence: TGTGCCAGCAGCGCGGACAGGGGCGTCAATTCACCCCTCCACTTT. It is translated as CASSADRGVNSPLHF.

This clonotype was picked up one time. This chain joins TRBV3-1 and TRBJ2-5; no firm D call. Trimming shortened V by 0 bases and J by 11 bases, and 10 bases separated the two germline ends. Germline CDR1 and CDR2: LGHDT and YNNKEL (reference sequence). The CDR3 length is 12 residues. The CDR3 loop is CASSQDIHVQYF. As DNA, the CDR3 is TGTGCCAGCAGCCAAGACATCCACGTGCAGTACTTC.

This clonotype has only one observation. The CDR3 bases are TGCGCCAGCAGCCAAGGTCAGAACACCGGGGAGCAGTACTTC. Protein sequence: CASSQGQNTGEQYF. This chain connects TRBV4-3 to TRBJ2-7; D is uncertain. The V gene's germline CDR1 is LGHNA and CDR2 YSLEER. V gave up 1 base and J gave up 7 bases, with 14 bases separating them. The CDR3 extends over 14 amino acids.